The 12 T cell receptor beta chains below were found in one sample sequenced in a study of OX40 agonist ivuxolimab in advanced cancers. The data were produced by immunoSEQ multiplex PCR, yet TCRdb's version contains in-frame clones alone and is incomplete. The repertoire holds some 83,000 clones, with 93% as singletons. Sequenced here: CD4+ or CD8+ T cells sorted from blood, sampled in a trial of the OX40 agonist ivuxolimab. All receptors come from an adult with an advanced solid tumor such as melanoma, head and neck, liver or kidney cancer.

DNA of the CDR3: TGTGCCAGCAGATTAGCGGGGGAGCTGTTTTTT. Its protein product is CASRLAGELFF. This chain links TRBV27 with TRBJ2-2; tentatively, D is TRBD2 (5 bases). CDR1 and CDR2 (germline): MNHEY, SMNVEV (reference sequence). Trimming left V 6 bases short and J 8 bases short, with 7 bases between. The CDR3 consists of 11 residues.

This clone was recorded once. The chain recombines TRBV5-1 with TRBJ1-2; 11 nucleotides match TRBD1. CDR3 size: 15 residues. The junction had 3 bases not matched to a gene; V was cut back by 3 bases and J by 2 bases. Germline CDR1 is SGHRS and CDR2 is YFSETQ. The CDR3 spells CASSSGTGGNYGYTF. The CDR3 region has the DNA TGCGCCAGCAGCTCCGGGACAGGGGGGAACTATGGCTACACCTTC.

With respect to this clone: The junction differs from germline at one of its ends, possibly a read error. CDR3 loop: CASSSPGDLRISF. CDR3 nucleotides: TGTGCCAGCAGTTCCCCCGGAGATCTCCGTATAAGCTTC. The chain employs TRBV28 and TRBJ1-2; no reliable D call. Germline V lookup: CDR1 MDHEN, CDR2 SYDVKM. The CDR3 covers 13 residues.

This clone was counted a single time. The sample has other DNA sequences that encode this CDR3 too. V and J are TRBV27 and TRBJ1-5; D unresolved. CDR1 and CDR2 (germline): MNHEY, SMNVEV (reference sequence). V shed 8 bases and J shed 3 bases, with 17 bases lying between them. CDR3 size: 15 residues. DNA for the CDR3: TGTGCCAGCTCCCTGAGGGCGGGTTCCAATCAGCCCCAGCATTTT. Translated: CASSLRAGSNQPQHF.

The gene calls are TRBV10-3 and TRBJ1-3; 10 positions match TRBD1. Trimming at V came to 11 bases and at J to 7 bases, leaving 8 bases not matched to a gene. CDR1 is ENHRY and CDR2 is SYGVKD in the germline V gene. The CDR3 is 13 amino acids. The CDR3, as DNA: TGTGCCGTCCGACAGGGGGCGATTAACACCATATATTTT. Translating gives CAVRQGAINTIYF.

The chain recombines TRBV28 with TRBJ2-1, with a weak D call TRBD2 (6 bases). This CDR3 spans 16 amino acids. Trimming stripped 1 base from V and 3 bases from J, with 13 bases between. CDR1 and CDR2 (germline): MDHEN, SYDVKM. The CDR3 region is CASSLSVREHYNEQFF. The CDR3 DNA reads TGTGCCAGCAGTTTATCAGTCCGGGAGCACTACAATGAGCAGTTCTTC.

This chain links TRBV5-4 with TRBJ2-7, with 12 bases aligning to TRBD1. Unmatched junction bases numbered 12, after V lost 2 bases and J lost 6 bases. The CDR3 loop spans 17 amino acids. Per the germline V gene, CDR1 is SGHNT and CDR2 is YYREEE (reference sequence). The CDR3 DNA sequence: TGTGCCAGCAGCTTCCGGGACAGGGGGCGCGTGGGGCTCGAGCAGTACTTC. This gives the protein CASSFRDRGRVGLEQYF. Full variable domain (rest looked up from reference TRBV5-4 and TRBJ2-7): ETGVTQSPTHLIKTRGQQVTLRCSSQSGHNTVSWYQQALGQGPQFIFQYYREEENGRGNFPPRFSGLQFPNYSSELNVNALELDDSALYLCASSFRDRGRVGLEQYFGPGTRLTVT.

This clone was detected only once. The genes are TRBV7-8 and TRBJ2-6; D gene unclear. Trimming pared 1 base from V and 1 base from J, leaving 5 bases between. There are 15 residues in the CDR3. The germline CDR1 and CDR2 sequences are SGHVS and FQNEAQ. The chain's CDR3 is CASSLEDSGANVLTF. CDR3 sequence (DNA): TGTGCCAGCAGCTTAGAGGATTCTGGGGCCAACGTCCTGACTTTC. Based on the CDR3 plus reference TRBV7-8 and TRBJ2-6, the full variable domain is GAGVSQSPRYKVAKRGQDVALRCDPISGHVSLFWYQQALGQGPEFLTYFQNEAQLDKSGLPSDRFFAERPEGSVSTLKIQRTQQEDSAVYLCASSLEDSGANVLTFGAGSRLTVL.

The CDR3 bases are TGTGCCAGCAGCTTAGGGACAGGCGCCCAGCCCCAGCATTTT. Protein product: CASSLGTGAQPQHF. The rearrangement links TRBV7-8 to TRBJ1-5; 7 bases align to TRBD1. Germline V lookup: CDR1 SGHVS, CDR2 FQNEAQ. The CDR3 has 14 residues. V lost 1 base and J lost 7; bases outside the gene matches: 4. Looking up the rest from reference TRBV7-8 and TRBJ1-5 gives the full variable domain: GAGVSQSPRYKVAKRGQDVALRCDPISGHVSLFWYQQALGQGPEFLTYFQNEAQLDKSGLPSDRFFAERPEGSVSTLKIQRTQQEDSAVYLCASSLGTGAQPQHFGDGTRLSIL.

The CDR3 sequence is CASSFGTSGRNEQFF. The CDR3 DNA sequence: TGTGCCAGCAGCTTTGGGACTAGCGGGAGGAATGAGCAGTTCTTC. This sequence joins TRBV7-9 and TRBJ2-1, with 15 bases lining up with TRBD2. J lost 7 bases, V lost 3 bases, and 1 base had no gene match. CDR1 and CDR2 (germline): SEHNR, FQNEAQ (reference sequence). CDR3 length: 15 amino acids. Complete variable domain (other parts from reference TRBV7-9 and TRBJ2-1): DTGVSQNPRHKITKRGQNVTFRCDPISEHNRLYWYRQTLGQGPEFLTYFQNEAQLEKSRLLSDRFSAERPKGSFSTLEIQRTEQGDSAMYLCASSFGTSGRNEQFFGPGTRLTVL.

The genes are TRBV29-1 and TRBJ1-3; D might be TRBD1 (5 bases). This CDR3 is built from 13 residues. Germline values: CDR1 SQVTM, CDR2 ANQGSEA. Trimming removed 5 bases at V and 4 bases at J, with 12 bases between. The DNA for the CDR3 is TGCAGCGTTTCTTGGGGGTCCGGAAACACCATATATTTT. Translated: CSVSWGSGNTIYF.

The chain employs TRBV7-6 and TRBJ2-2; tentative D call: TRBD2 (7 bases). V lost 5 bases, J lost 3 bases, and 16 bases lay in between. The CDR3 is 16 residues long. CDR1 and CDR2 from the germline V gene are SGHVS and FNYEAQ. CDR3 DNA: TGTGCCAGCAGCCCTGATCGGGGGGCGTACACCGGGGAGCTGTTTTTT. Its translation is CASSPDRGAYTGELFF.